Listed here are 24 T cell receptor beta chains from one sample, sequenced in a study of blood T cell repertoires in COVID-19. Using immunoSEQ multiplex PCR, the repertoire was profiled, and TCRdb retains in-frame clones only, with some absent. This sample yields 100,000 or so clones, of which about nine tenths are seen a single time; under 6.5% belongs to the top ten. The material sequenced was peripheral blood. The receptor set was obtained from a woman between 45 and 60 years old with COVID-19, enrolled during active disease.

This clone has a handful of counts. CDR3 DNA: TGCGCCAGCAGCAGAGGGACAGGGGATAGCTCTGGAAACACCATATATTTT. This codes for CASSRGTGDSSGNTIYF. The chain uses TRBV4-1 and TRBJ1-3; 10 positions match TRBD1. The CDR3 runs 17 residues. Germline trimming cut 5 bases from V and 0 bases from J; bases unmatched to any gene: 7. Germline loops: CDR1 MGHRA, CDR2 YSYEKL.

This chain links TRBV10-3 with TRBJ1-1; D is unclear. The V and J ends lost 3 bases and 4 bases respectively, with 6 bases between them. The CDR3 loop spans 12 amino acids. The germline V gene has CDR1 ENHRY and CDR2 SYGVKD. CDR3 sequence (DNA): TGTGCCATCAGTGATACCGGCACTGAAGCTTTCTTT. It encodes CAISDTGTEAFF.

Only a few counts were recorded for this clone. The chain carries TRBV27 and TRBJ2-2, with 8 bases that match TRBD2. Germline trimming cut 8 bases from V and 0 bases from J; bases unmatched to any gene: 2. Germline lookup yields CDR1 MNHEY and CDR2 SMNVEV (reference sequence). The length of the CDR3 is 14 residues. The CDR3 loop is CASRGGPNTGELFF. DNA of the CDR3: TGTGCCAGCCGGGGGGGTCCGAACACCGGGGAGCTGTTTTTT.

This clone appeared a few times. CDR3 sequence (DNA): TGTGCCAGCAGCCAGGGTAGCCGGACTGAAGCTTTCTTT. It codes for CASSQGSRTEAFF. The rearrangement joins TRBV3-1 (or the pseudogene TRBV3-2) to TRBJ1-1; D not resolved. Trimming shortened V by 3 bases and J by 5 bases, and 10 bases separated the two germline ends. The length of the CDR3 is 13 residues. Germline V CDR1 and CDR2: LGHDT, YNNKEL (reference sequence).

CDR3 loop: CATSADRDDTSYSNQPQHF. The CDR3 nucleotides read TGTGCCACCAGTGCGGACAGGGACGATACATCCTATAGCAATCAGCCCCAGCATTTT. V gene TRBV24-1 combines with J gene TRBJ1-5; 8 bases are a match to TRBD1. Germline loops: CDR1 KGHDR, CDR2 SFDVKD. V lost 5 bases, J lost 0 bases, and 14 bases stayed unmatched. The length of the CDR3 is 19 residues.

Here the CDR3 reads CASSYSMGRSSYEQYF. The CDR3 DNA follows: TGTGCCAGCAGTTACTCGATGGGGAGGAGCTCCTACGAGCAGTACTTC. V and J are TRBV6-2 or TRBV6-3 and TRBJ2-7; TRBD2 is a possible D gene (6 bases). V shed 0 bases and J shed 0 bases, with 12 bases lying between them. CDR3 length: 16 residues. Germline V gene sequence: CDR1 MNHEY, CDR2 SVGEGT.

J is TRBJ1-2 and V is TRBV4-3; D may be TRBD1 (5 bases). CDR1 is LGHNA and CDR2 is YSLEER in the germline V gene. Between the trimmed V and J ends, which lost 1 base and 4 bases, there was a span of 13 bases. This CDR3 region has 15 residues. CDR3 coding DNA: TGCGCCAGCAGCCAAGGGGCGGGACCTAGCTATGGCTACACCTTC. This encodes CASSQGAGPSYGYTF.

This chain links TRBV19 with TRBJ2-7; D ambiguous. Germline lookup yields CDR1 LNHDA and CDR2 SQIVND (reference sequence). V was pared by 4 bases and J by 0 bases, with 10 bases between. The CDR3 is made up of 14 amino acids. The CDR3 nucleotides are TGTGCCAGTAGTACCCGCAGTCTCTCCTACGAGCAGTACTTC. Encoded protein: CASSTRSLSYEQYF.

The chain combines TRBV6-5 with TRBJ2-1, with 9 bases identical to TRBD1. CDR3 length: 14 amino acids. In germline, CDR1 is MNHEY, CDR2 SVGAGI. The ends lost 5 bases at V and 8 bases at J; junction bases unmatched: 7. DNA for the CDR3: TGTGCCAGCAGTCCCGGGACAGGGATACATGAGCAGTTCTTC. This translates into CASSPGTGIHEQFF.

The V gene is TRBV5-1, the J gene TRBJ1-4, with a tentative D call TRBD1 (6 bases). V was shortened by 6 bases and J by 5 bases, with 17 bases between the two germline ends. This CDR3 contains 15 residues. Per the germline V gene, CDR1 is SGHRS and CDR2 is YFSETQ. In DNA, the CDR3 is TGCGCCAGCACAGTCCAGGGGCAGTTAAATGAAAAACTGTTTTTT. As protein: CASTVQGQLNEKLFF.

The chain joins TRBV4-1 to TRBJ1-6; D not resolved. Trimming pared 0 bases from V and 4 bases from J, leaving 13 bases between. This CDR3 comprises 17 residues. Per germline, CDR1 MGHRA and CDR2 YSYEKL. CDR3: CASSQEPPGGYNSPLHF. The CDR3 DNA follows: TGCGCCAGCAGCCAAGAACCCCCGGGCGGGTATAATTCACCCCTCCACTTT.

The chain couples TRBV18 to TRBJ2-1; 7 bases map to TRBD1. Trimming cost V 2 bases and J 8 bases; bases outside gene matches: 3. Germline V CDR1 and CDR2: KGHSH, LQKENI. The length of the CDR3 is 13 residues. The CDR3 DNA sequence: TGTGCCAGCTCACCAGTTGACAGGGATGAGCAGTTCTTC. Encoded protein: CASSPVDRDEQFF. The whole variable domain, remainder taken from reference TRBV18 and TRBJ2-1, is NAGVMQNPRHLVRRRGQEARLRCSPMKGHSHVYWYRQLPEEGLKFMVYLQKENIIDESGMPKERFSAEFPKEGPSILRIQQVVRGDSAAYFCASSPVDRDEQFFGPGTRLTVL.

CDR3 region: CASKDRAETQYF. CDR3 DNA: TGTGCCAGCAAAGACAGGGCGGAGACCCAGTACTTC. The gene calls are TRBV2 and TRBJ2-5; 7 bases are shared with TRBD1. Germline lookup yields CDR1 SNHLY and CDR2 FYNNEI. Losses at the gene ends were 7 bases for V and 5 bases for J; bases not matched to a gene: 4. The CDR3 is made up of 12 amino acids.

This chain links TRBV6-5 with TRBJ1-3, with D perhaps matching TRBD1 (6 bases). Germline V gives CDR1 MNHEY, CDR2 SVGAGI. The CDR3 has 14 amino acids. V was pared by 7 bases and J by 1 base, with 11 bases between. The DNA of the CDR3 is TGTGCCAGCAATCCGGGACAATCTGGAAACACCATATATTTT. Translation: CASNPGQSGNTIYF.

CDR3: CASSGTGNNSPLHF. CDR3 bases: TGTGCCAGCTCCGGGACAGGGAATAATTCACCCCTCCACTTT. The V call is TRBV25-1, the J call TRBJ1-6; 9 nucleotides align to TRBD1. CDR1 and CDR2 from the germline V gene are MGHDK and SYGVNS. The CDR3 runs to 14 residues. With 8 bases clipped from V and 5 bases from J, the junction kept 4 bases outside the gene matches.

V usage is TRBV10-3 and J usage is TRBJ1-1, with TRBD1 matching over 8 bases. Germline V gives CDR1 ENHRY, CDR2 SYGVKD. The CDR3 has 14 amino acids. V trimming: 7 bases; J trimming: 6 bases; junction bases outside the gene matches: 10. CDR3 DNA sequence: TGTGCCATCAAATCGGACAGGGACGGCGCTGAAGCTTTCTTT. Protein: CAIKSDRDGAEAFF.

The sample holds a few counts of this clone. The genes are TRBV3-1 (or the pseudogene TRBV3-2) and TRBJ2-2; D is possibly TRBD1 (5 bases). CDR3 length equals 17 residues. CDR1 LGHDT and CDR2 YNNKEL come from the germline V gene (reference sequence). Trimming took 2 bases from V and 0 from J, leaving 13 bases between them. The CDR3 sequence: CASSQSPETANTGELFF. The CDR3 DNA sequence: TGTGCCAGCAGCCAAAGCCCGGAGACAGCGAACACCGGGGAGCTGTTTTTT.

The sample holds one count of this clone. This chain links TRBV5-1 with TRBJ2-7; TRBD2 aligns across 11 bases. The germline gives CDR1 SGHRS, CDR2 YFSETQ. The CDR3 sequence is 15 residues long. The V segment lost 0 bases and the J segment 1 base; nucleotides outside the gene matches: 0. The CDR3 protein is CASSLGLAGSYEQYF. The CDR3 DNA is TGCGCCAGCAGCTTGGGACTAGCGGGGTCCTACGAGCAGTACTTC. Filled out from reference TRBV5-1 and TRBJ2-7, the complete variable domain reads KAGVTQTPRYLIKTRGQQVTLSCSPISGHRSVSWYQQTPGQGLQFLFEYFSETQRNKGNFPGRFSGRQFSNSRSEMNVSTLELGDSALYLCASSLGLAGSYEQYFGPGTRLTVT.

CDR3 DNA: TGCGCCAGCAGCCACACAGGGTGGAAACTGTTTTTT. This gives the protein CASSHTGWKLFF. V and J are TRBV4-1 and TRBJ1-4; the D gene is possibly TRBD1 (6 bases). The CDR3 is made up of 12 amino acids. Between the trimmed V and J ends, which lost 3 bases and 11 bases, there was a span of 10 bases. Germline V gene sequence: CDR1 MGHRA, CDR2 YSYEKL.

The chain links TRBV7-9 to TRBJ1-5; D remains unclear. CDR1 and CDR2 (germline): SEHNR, FQNEAQ (reference sequence). V shed 1 base and J shed 0 bases, with 13 bases lying between them. This CDR3 has 17 amino acids. The DNA for the CDR3 is TGTGCCAGCAGCTTAGATGAGGGCTGGTTTAGCAATCAGCCCCAGCATTTT. Its protein is CASSLDEGWFSNQPQHF.

V and J are TRBV5-5 and TRBJ2-2; the D is unclear. The CDR3 has 11 amino acids. V shed 7 bases and J shed 2 bases, with 3 bases lying between them. Germline V gene data show CDR1 as SGHKS and CDR2 as YYEKEE (reference sequence). CDR3 sequence: CASGNTGELFF. The CDR3 DNA reads as TGTGCCAGCGGCAACACCGGGGAGCTGTTTTTT.

CDR3 nucleotides: TGTGCCAGCTCCCCGGGACAGGGCTATGGCTACACCTTC. Its translation: CASSPGQGYGYTF. The J gene is TRBJ1-2, the V gene TRBV2, with 9 nucleotides matching TRBD1. The V gene's germline CDR1 is SNHLY and CDR2 FYNNEI. This CDR3 comprises 13 residues. The V gene end was trimmed by 8 bases and the J gene end by 4 bases; junction bases not matched to a gene: 5.

The V call is TRBV30, the J call TRBJ1-3, with 9 bases that match TRBD1. CDR1 and CDR2 (germline): GTSNPN, SVGIG (reference sequence). The CDR3 loop spans 13 amino acids. Losses at the gene ends were 3 bases for V and 12 bases for J; bases not matched to a gene: 9. The CDR3 sequence is CAWSVGGTGHIYF. The CDR3 DNA sequence: TGTGCCTGGAGCGTAGGAGGGACAGGGCACATATATTTT.

This clone has just a few counts. The chain uses TRBV9 and TRBJ1-6, with D uncertain. Germline V gene sequence: CDR1 SGDLS, CDR2 YYNGEE. V lost 0 bases to trimming and J lost 7 bases, with 11 bases between them. The CDR3 covers 15 residues. The CDR3 sequence is CASSVGQTDNSPLHF. CDR3 nucleotide sequence: TGTGCCAGCAGCGTAGGGCAGACTGACAATTCACCCCTCCACTTT. The variable domain in full, completed from reference TRBV9 and TRBJ1-6, reads DSGVTQTPKHLITATGQRVTLRCSPRSGDLSVYWYQQSLDQGLQFLIQYYNGEERAKGNILERFSAQQFPDLHSELNLSSLELGDSALYFCASSVGQTDNSPLHFGNGTRLTVT.